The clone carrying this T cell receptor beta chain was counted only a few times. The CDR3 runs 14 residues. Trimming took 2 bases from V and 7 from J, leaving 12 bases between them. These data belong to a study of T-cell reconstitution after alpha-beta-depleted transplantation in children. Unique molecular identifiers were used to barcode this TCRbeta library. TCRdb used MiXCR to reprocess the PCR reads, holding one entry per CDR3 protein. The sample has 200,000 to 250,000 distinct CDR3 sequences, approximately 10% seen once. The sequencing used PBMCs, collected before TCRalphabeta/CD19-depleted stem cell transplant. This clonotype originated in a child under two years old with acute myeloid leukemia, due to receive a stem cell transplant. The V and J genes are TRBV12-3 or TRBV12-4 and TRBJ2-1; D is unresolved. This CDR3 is CASSLYIDRNEQFF. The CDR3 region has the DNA TGTGCCAGCAGTTTATATATTGACCGAAATGAGCAGTTCTTC.